The rows below give T cell receptor beta chains drawn from one sample of a study of T-cell reconstitution after alpha-beta-depleted transplantation in children. In TCRdb, the PCR reads were re-called with MiXCR into one record per CDR3 protein. The data contain around 87,000 distinct CDR3 sequences, roughly 8.4% of them singletons. This material consisted of PBMCs from the stem cell graft donor, taken from the stem cell graft. These TCRs come from a human donor who donated a stem cell graft to a child with congenital amegakaryocytic thrombocytopenia. Each CDR3 is given with its conserved first and last residue. The D gene is left open where the match is weak. Clone size appears in some rows only: once, few, many, or a class for an expanded clone.

j_call: TRBJ2-7; clone_size: many; d_call: -; v_call: TRBV3-1; cdr3_nt: TGTGCCAGCAGCCAAGATCCCAGGGACGAGCAGTACTTC; cdr3_aa: CASSQDPRDEQYF
j_call: TRBJ2-1; clone_size: many; d_call: -; v_call: TRBV3-1; cdr3_nt: TGTGCCAGCAGTCGCTCGGGTGAGCAGTTCTTC; cdr3_aa: CASSRSGEQFF
j_call: TRBJ1-2; clone_size: many; d_call: -; v_call: TRBV5-1; cdr3_nt: TGCGCCAGCAGCTTGGGGTCTGCAGGGAATGGCTACACCTTC; cdr3_aa: CASSLGSAGNGYTF
j_call: TRBJ1-1; clone_size: many; d_call: -; v_call: TRBV20-1; cdr3_nt: TGCAGTGCTAGCAGCGCTGGGGGGGCAGCTTTCTTT; cdr3_aa: CSASSAGGAAFF
j_call: TRBJ1-3; clone_size: many; d_call: -; v_call: TRBV30; cdr3_nt: TGTGCCTGGAGTGTAAATTCTGGAAACACCATATATTTT; cdr3_aa: CAWSVNSGNTIYF
j_call: TRBJ1-5; clone_size: many; d_call: TRBD1; v_call: TRBV25-1; cdr3_nt: TGTGCCAGCAGTGAGTGGGACAGCGACAATCAGCCCCAGCATTTT; cdr3_aa: CASSEWDSDNQPQHF
j_call: TRBJ2-7; clone_size: few; d_call: TRBD1; v_call: TRBV20-1; cdr3_nt: TGCAGTGCCGTAGCCTCGACAGGGATATCTCGCGAGCAGTACTTC; cdr3_aa: CSAVASTGISREQYF
j_call: TRBJ2-3; clone_size: many; d_call: -; v_call: TRBV6-5; cdr3_nt: TGTGCCAGCAGTTACGGGCTTTCTAGCACAGATACGCAGTATTTT; cdr3_aa: CASSYGLSSTDTQYF
j_call: TRBJ1-5; clone_size: many; d_call: TRBD1; v_call: TRBV5-1; cdr3_nt: TGCGCCAGCAGCCGGACAGGGGGCGATCAGCCCCAGCATTTT; cdr3_aa: CASSRTGGDQPQHF
j_call: TRBJ1-5; clone_size: many; d_call: -; v_call: TRBV2; cdr3_nt: TGTGCCAGCAGCGGGGGCAGGGTTAGCAATCAGCCCCAGCATTTT; cdr3_aa: CASSGGRVSNQPQHF
j_call: TRBJ2-3; clone_size: many; d_call: TRBD2; v_call: TRBV12-3/TRBV12-4; cdr3_nt: TGTGCCAGCACATCTAGTGGCGGGGGGCCAGATACGCAGTATTTT; cdr3_aa: CASTSSGGGPDTQYF
j_call: TRBJ1-1; clone_size: many; d_call: -; v_call: TRBV7-2; cdr3_nt: TGTGCCAGCAGCTTTATGCCCACTGAAGCTTTCTTT; cdr3_aa: CASSFMPTEAFF
j_call: TRBJ2-7; clone_size: many; d_call: -; v_call: TRBV6-1; cdr3_nt: TGTGCCAGCAAGGAGGGCGGGGTCCCCTACGAGCAGTACTTC; cdr3_aa: CASKEGGVPYEQYF
j_call: TRBJ2-3; clone_size: many; d_call: TRBD2; v_call: TRBV5-1; cdr3_nt: TGCGCCAGCAGCCCGGAGGCGGGGGGACCGACAGATACGCAGTATTTT; cdr3_aa: CASSPEAGGPTDTQYF
j_call: TRBJ2-5; clone_size: many; d_call: TRBD2; v_call: TRBV9; cdr3_nt: TGTGCCAGCAGCGTAGCTGGGACTAGCGGGAGGAGGAAAGAGACCCAGTACTTC; cdr3_aa: CASSVAGTSGRRKETQYF
j_call: TRBJ1-2; clone_size: many; d_call: TRBD1; v_call: TRBV6-1; cdr3_nt: TGTGCCAGCAGTCAACAGGGGGGGGGCTATGGCTACACCTTC; cdr3_aa: CASSQQGGGYGYTF
j_call: TRBJ1-2; clone_size: many; d_call: -; v_call: TRBV5-1; cdr3_nt: TGCGCCAGCAGCTTGGAGCCAGCAGATGGCTACACCTTC; cdr3_aa: CASSLEPADGYTF
j_call: TRBJ2-7; clone_size: many; d_call: -; v_call: TRBV2; cdr3_nt: TGTGCCAGCAGGCCAGGGTCCTACGAAGAGCAGTACTTC; cdr3_aa: CASRPGSYEEQYF
j_call: TRBJ1-1; clone_size: -; d_call: -; v_call: TRBV19; cdr3_nt: TGTGCCAGTATGAGCAGGGGCGGATACACTGAAGCTTTCTTT; cdr3_aa: CASMSRGGYTEAFF
j_call: TRBJ1-5; clone_size: many; d_call: TRBD1; v_call: TRBV7-6; cdr3_nt: TGTGCCAGCAGCTTAGGGAGAGGGGGCCCCTATAGCAATCAGCCCCAGCATTTT; cdr3_aa: CASSLGRGGPYSNQPQHF
j_call: TRBJ2-5; clone_size: many; d_call: -; v_call: TRBV11-2; cdr3_nt: TGTGCCAGCAGCTTAGAGGACAGAGTGTACCAAGAGACCCAGTACTTC; cdr3_aa: CASSLEDRVYQETQYF
j_call: TRBJ2-3; clone_size: many; d_call: -; v_call: TRBV5-6; cdr3_nt: TGTGCCAGCAGCTTGCCCCTGAGCACAGATACGCAGTATTTT; cdr3_aa: CASSLPLSTDTQYF
j_call: TRBJ2-3; clone_size: many; d_call: TRBD2; v_call: TRBV12-3/TRBV12-4; cdr3_nt: TGTGCCAGCAGCGGACTAGCGGGGGTCACAGATACGCAGTATTTT; cdr3_aa: CASSGLAGVTDTQYF
j_call: TRBJ2-7; clone_size: many; d_call: -; v_call: TRBV6-5; cdr3_nt: TGTGCCAGCAGTTACTCGGAGAGCTACGAGCAGTACTTC; cdr3_aa: CASSYSESYEQYF
j_call: TRBJ2-7; clone_size: many; d_call: -; v_call: TRBV30; cdr3_nt: TGTGCCTGGCATTCCGACAGCCCCTACGAGCAGTACTTC; cdr3_aa: CAWHSDSPYEQYF
j_call: TRBJ2-3; clone_size: many; d_call: -; v_call: TRBV6-5; cdr3_nt: TGTGCCAGCAGGACTAGCACAGATACGCAGTATTTT; cdr3_aa: CASRTSTDTQYF
j_call: TRBJ1-2; clone_size: many; d_call: -; v_call: TRBV20-1; cdr3_nt: TGCAGTGCTAGAGGGGGTCTCGGGGGCTACACCTTC; cdr3_aa: CSARGGLGGYTF
j_call: TRBJ1-2; clone_size: many; d_call: TRBD1; v_call: TRBV20-1; cdr3_nt: TGCAGTGCTACCCCGACAGGGAACGGCTATGGCTACACCTTC; cdr3_aa: CSATPTGNGYGYTF
j_call: TRBJ2-7; clone_size: few; d_call: TRBD2; v_call: TRBV20-1; cdr3_nt: TGCAGTGCTCCGGGGACTAGCGGGTCCTTCTCCTACGAGCAGTACTTC; cdr3_aa: CSAPGTSGSFSYEQYF
j_call: TRBJ1-2; clone_size: many; d_call: -; v_call: TRBV5-1; cdr3_nt: TGCGCCAGCAGCTTGGCGCCAGGGAACTATGGCTACACCTTC; cdr3_aa: CASSLAPGNYGYTF
j_call: TRBJ1-6; clone_size: many; d_call: TRBD1; v_call: TRBV20-1; cdr3_nt: TGCAGTGCTAGAGATATTAGAACCGGGACAGGGAATAATTCACCCCTCCACTTT; cdr3_aa: CSARDIRTGTGNNSPLHF
j_call: TRBJ2-3; clone_size: many; d_call: TRBD2; v_call: TRBV5-1; cdr3_nt: TGCGCCAGCAGCTTGGTTTCAGCGGGGGACACCACAGATACGCAGTATTTT; cdr3_aa: CASSLVSAGDTTDTQYF
j_call: TRBJ1-2; clone_size: many; d_call: -; v_call: TRBV19; cdr3_nt: TGTGCCAGTAGCGCCGGGGAAATGAGGGGCTACACCTTC; cdr3_aa: CASSAGEMRGYTF
j_call: TRBJ2-5; clone_size: few; d_call: -; v_call: TRBV3-1; cdr3_nt: TGTGCCAGCACCCAACGAAAAGAGACCCAGTACTTC; cdr3_aa: CASTQRKETQYF
j_call: TRBJ2-1; clone_size: -; d_call: -; v_call: TRBV20-1; cdr3_nt: TGCAGTGGGCCCCGGTGGCCCTCCTACAATGAGCAGTTCTTC; cdr3_aa: CSGPRWPSYNEQFF
j_call: TRBJ1-2; clone_size: -; d_call: TRBD1; v_call: TRBV5-5; cdr3_nt: TGTGCCAGCAGCCCCGAGGGGACAGATAAGACCAACTATGGCTACACCTTC; cdr3_aa: CASSPEGTDKTNYGYTF
j_call: TRBJ2-7; clone_size: -; d_call: TRBD2; v_call: TRBV6-1; cdr3_nt: TGTGCCAGCAGGCCCTCCGGGAGCGGGGACTACGAGCAGTACTTC; cdr3_aa: CASRPSGSGDYEQYF
j_call: TRBJ1-1; clone_size: many; d_call: TRBD1; v_call: TRBV20-1; cdr3_nt: TGCAGTGCGCCTATCAGGACAGGGTGGTGGGGGAACACTGAAGCTTTCTTT; cdr3_aa: CSAPIRTGWWGNTEAFF
j_call: TRBJ2-7; clone_size: few; d_call: TRBD2; v_call: TRBV11-2; cdr3_nt: TGTGCCAGCAGCTGGACACAGACCGGGACTAGCGGGAACTACGAGCAGTACTTC; cdr3_aa: CASSWTQTGTSGNYEQYF
j_call: TRBJ1-2; clone_size: many; d_call: -; v_call: TRBV5-1; cdr3_nt: TGCGCCAGCAGCGAGAAGACAGAGGCCTATGGCTACACCTTC; cdr3_aa: CASSEKTEAYGYTF